This entry features one T cell receptor (beta chain) sequence. This clone was detected a few times. This clone's antigen is unknown. No much larger clone exists at a distance of one base, and base qualities are not known. These data belong to a study of blood T cell repertoires in COVID-19 (dated by TCRdb to about 2020). Study-wide context: Samples covering the acute and convalescent phases of COVID-19 were provided by collaborators in the United States, Italy and Spain. Samples came from the ongoing ImmuneRACE study (first 160 participants) plus 1,254 subjects from 6 global collaborators. The dataset comprised deeply sampled blood TCRbeta repertoires from subjects exposed to, actively infected with, or recovered from COVID-19. The repertoires were released in a freely available public database meant as a resource for research on the immune response to SARS-CoV-2. The material from the prospective study consisted of cDNA or gDNA derived from T cells, B-cell-depleted T cells, or PBMCs. Where available, HLA class I and class II types were taken from metadata supplied by the sample provider and were not determined by assay-based typing. Sample metadata almost always included a de-identified subject ID, COVID-19 status, age in years and sex. Broad study findings and their caveats: The quantity of clinical and demographic metadata differed by source and by participant and was supplied without curation.

V has 3 bases trimmed and J has 0 bases trimmed; junction bases matching no gene number 4. Based on the germline V gene (reference sequence), the CDR1 and CDR2 sequences are PRHDT and FYEKMQ. The CDR3, cysteine through phenylalanine, is 15 amino acids long. Left in the record is the CDR3 DNA by itself, 45 bases read in frame from the first base. TCRbeta CDR3 regions were amplified from genomic DNA using the immunoSEQ Assay, a bias-controlled multiplex PCR. For the original study's pipeline: The number of nucleated cells in each sample was estimated from the amplification of reference gene primers within the assay. To quantify the absolute abundance of each unique TCRbeta CDR3 rearrangement, sequence reads were collapsed and filtered. For each sample, productive Simpson clonality was calculated as the square root of Simpson's diversity index across productive rearrangements. TCRdb retrieved this table from immuneACCESS and kept in-frame rearrangements only. Not all clones are present; in checked studies, unresolved V genes account for under half, and no reason is known for the remainder. V and J calls and clone size are as listed in that table; D and trimming were resolved from the DNA. The sample records approximately 69,000 clones, over 80% of which are singletons. Around a sixth of the sample is held by the ten biggest clonotypes.

Whole blood was collected in K2EDTA tubes by collaborating institutions according to the institutions' own protocols. For TCRbeta analysis, collaborator samples were shipped as frozen whole blood, as isolated PBMCs, or as DNA extracted from either sample type. Here the chain combines TRBV13 and TRBJ1-1; 7 bases in the junction line up with TRBD1. The specimen sequenced was peripheral blood. The clonotype comes from a woman older than 75 with acute or convalescent COVID-19. CDR3 region: CASSFGTALNTEAFF. The bases read TGTGCCAGCAGCTTCGGGACAGCGCTGAACACTGAAGCTTTCTTT.